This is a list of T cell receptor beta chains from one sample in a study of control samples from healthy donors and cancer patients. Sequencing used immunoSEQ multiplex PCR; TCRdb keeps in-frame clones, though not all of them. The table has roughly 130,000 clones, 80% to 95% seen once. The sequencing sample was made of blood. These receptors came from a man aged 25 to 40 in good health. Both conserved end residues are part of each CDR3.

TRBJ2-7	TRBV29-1	CSVVAGVSEQYF
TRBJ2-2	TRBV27	CASSLSNTGELFF
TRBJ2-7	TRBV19	CASSTPGQDPGEQYF
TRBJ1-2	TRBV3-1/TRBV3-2	CASSPRVSYGYTF
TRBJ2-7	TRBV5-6	CASIALGSYEQYF
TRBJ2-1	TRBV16	CASSRTDNEQFF
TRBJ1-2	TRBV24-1	CATPNPFGTGGQTANYGYTF
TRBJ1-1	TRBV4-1	CASSHRLAGALTEAFF
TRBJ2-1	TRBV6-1	CASSEGLAGYNEQFF
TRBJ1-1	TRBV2	CASSVGGLNTEAFF
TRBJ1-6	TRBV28	CASSLTGGNSPLHF
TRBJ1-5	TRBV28	CASSYEDRRFQPQHF
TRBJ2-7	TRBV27	CASSSYLTGEDYEQYF
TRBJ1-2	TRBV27	CASSPTGGLFYGYTF
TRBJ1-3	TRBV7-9	CASRPGQEPSGNTIYF
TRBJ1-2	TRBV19	CASSIEYGYTF
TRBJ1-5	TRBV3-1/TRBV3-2	CASSQEQGQPQHF
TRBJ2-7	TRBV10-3	CAISEGVSTYEQYF
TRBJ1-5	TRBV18	CASSRRQGESPYQPQHF
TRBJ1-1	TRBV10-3	CAISEKDQGNAEAFF
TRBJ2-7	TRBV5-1	CASSINSGYEQYF
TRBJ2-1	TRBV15	CATSRDRLAGGNEQFF
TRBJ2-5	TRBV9	CASSSTTSGRDQETQYF
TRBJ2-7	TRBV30	CAWSVLPYEQYF
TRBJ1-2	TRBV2	CASSRTGSSGYTF
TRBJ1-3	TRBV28	CASSPNSVSGNTIYF
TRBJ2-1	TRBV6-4	CASSHTGLAEDNEQFF
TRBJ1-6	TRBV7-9	CASSFIGSPLHF
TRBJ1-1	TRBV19	CASSNTGGRFVTEAFF
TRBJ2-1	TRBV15	CATSPGTSGDRYNEQFF
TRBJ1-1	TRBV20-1	CSASRPDRGTTEAFF
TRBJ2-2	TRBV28	CASTSGGRDTGELFF
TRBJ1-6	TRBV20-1	CSASHRGYNSPLHF
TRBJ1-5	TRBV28	CASSGTGDSNQPQHF
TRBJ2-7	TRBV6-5	CASGLYEQYF
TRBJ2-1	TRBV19	CASSDGTRNNEQFF
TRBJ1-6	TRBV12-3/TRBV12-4	CASSLRGDSPLHF
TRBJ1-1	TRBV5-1	CASSTGQGRKAFF
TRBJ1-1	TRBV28	CASLRVNTEAFF
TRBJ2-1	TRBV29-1	CSGIAGDFYNEQFF
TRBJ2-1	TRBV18	CASSPPTSGSSEQFF